A selection of T cell receptor beta chains follows, all from one sample in a study of monozygotic twins with inflammatory bowel disease. TCRdb reprocessed the 5' RACE reads, with one entry per CDR3 protein and no DNA. Found here are approximately 150,000 distinct CDR3 sequences; the top ten clones hold 2% to 3%. Sequencing was performed on blood. The receptors were gathered from a human donor with ulcerative colitis or Crohn's disease, or a healthy co-twin of an affected twin (not recorded which). The CDR3 runs from the conserved cysteine through the conserved F or W. The order of the fields is J gene, V gene, CDR3 protein.

j_call: TRBJ2-5; v_call: TRBV28; cdr3_aa: CASSPSGTRKTETQYF
j_call: TRBJ2-5; v_call: TRBV5-1; cdr3_aa: CASSLLSWGTSRQETQYF
j_call: TRBJ1-5; v_call: TRBV7-2; cdr3_aa: CASSLGAKQPQHF
j_call: TRBJ2-5; v_call: TRBV6-2/TRBV6-3; cdr3_aa: CASSYPQETQYF
j_call: TRBJ2-7; v_call: TRBV5-6; cdr3_aa: CASRLPGQGAYEQYF
j_call: TRBJ1-1; v_call: TRBV10-3; cdr3_aa: CAIRPGQGNTEAFF
j_call: TRBJ2-7; v_call: TRBV2; cdr3_aa: CASRETGAEQYF
j_call: TRBJ2-7; v_call: TRBV5-1; cdr3_aa: CASSGGDNTYEQYF
j_call: TRBJ1-4; v_call: TRBV20-1; cdr3_aa: CSALRTGVGEKLFF
j_call: TRBJ1-5; v_call: TRBV20-1; cdr3_aa: CSASPGGNQPQHF